This TCR beta chain was recovered during a study of blood T cell repertoires in COVID-19. Study-wide context: Donors in the United States, Italy and Spain gave samples during acute or convalescent COVID-19.

Generated by immunoSEQ multiplex PCR, the TCRdb table keeps only in-frame clones and is missing some. Found here are some 310,000 clones, roughly 91% of them singletons; the top ten hold 1%. Germline values: CDR1 SGHTA, CDR2 FQGNSA. Losses at the gene ends were 2 bases for V and 0 bases for J; bases not matched to a gene: 2. The CDR3 has 16 amino acids. This sequence joins TRBV7-2 and TRBJ2-5, with 11 bases that match TRBD2. The sequence was obtained from a man aged 50-60 years with active or convalescent COVID-19. Material for sequencing was peripheral blood. This CDR3 is CASSLWGLADQETQYF. DNA of the CDR3: TGTGCCAGCAGCTTATGGGGACTAGCGGACCAAGAGACCCAGTACTTC.